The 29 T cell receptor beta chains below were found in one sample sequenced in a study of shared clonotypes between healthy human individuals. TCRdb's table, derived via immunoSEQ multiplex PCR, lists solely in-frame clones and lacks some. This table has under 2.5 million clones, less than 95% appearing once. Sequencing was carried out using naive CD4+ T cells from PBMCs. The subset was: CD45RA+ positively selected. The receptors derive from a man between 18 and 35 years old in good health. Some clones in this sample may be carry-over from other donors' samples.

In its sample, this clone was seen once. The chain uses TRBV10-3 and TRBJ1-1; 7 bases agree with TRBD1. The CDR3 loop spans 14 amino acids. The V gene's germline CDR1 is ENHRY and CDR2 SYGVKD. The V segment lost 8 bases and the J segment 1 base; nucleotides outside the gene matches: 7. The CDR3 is CAIGTRQGNTEAFF. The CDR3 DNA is TGTGCCATCGGAACCCGACAGGGGAACACTGAAGCTTTCTTT.

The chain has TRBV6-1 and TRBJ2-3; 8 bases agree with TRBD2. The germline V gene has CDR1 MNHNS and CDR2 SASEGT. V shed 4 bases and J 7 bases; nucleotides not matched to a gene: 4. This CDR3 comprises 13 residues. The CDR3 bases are TGTGCCAGCAGTGGGCTAGCGGGTTATACGCAGTATTTT. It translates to CASSGLAGYTQYF.

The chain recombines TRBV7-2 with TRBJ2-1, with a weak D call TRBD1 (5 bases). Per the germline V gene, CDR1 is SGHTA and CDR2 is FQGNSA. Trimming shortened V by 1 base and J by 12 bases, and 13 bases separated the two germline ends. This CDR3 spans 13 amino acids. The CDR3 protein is CASSLEAARGQFF. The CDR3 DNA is TGTGCCAGCAGCTTAGAGGCAGCAAGGGGGCAGTTCTTC.

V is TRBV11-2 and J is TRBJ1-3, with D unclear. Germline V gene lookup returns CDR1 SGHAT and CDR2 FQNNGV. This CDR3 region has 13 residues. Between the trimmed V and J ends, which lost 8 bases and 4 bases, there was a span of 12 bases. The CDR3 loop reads CASHLIAGNTIYF. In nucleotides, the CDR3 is TGTGCCAGCCATCTAATTGCGGGAAACACCATATATTTT.

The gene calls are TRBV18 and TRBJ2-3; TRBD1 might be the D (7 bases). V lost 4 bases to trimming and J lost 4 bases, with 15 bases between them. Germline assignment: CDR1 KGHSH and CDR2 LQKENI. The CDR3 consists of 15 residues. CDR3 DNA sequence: TGTGCCAGCTCACTTTTCCAGGGGGGTCCAGATACGCAGTATTTT. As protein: CASSLFQGGPDTQYF.

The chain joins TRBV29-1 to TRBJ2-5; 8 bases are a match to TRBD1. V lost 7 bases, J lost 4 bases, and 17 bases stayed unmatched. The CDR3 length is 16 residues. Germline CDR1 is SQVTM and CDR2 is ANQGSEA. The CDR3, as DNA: TGCAGCGCGACTGATCCCTACAGGGGGTTAGGAGAGACCCAGTACTTC. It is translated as CSATDPYRGLGETQYF.

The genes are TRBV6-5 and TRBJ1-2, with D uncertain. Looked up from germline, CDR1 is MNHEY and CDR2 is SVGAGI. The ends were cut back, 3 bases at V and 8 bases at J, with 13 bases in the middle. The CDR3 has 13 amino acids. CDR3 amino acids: CASSYSKTGGYTF. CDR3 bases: TGTGCCAGCAGTTATTCGAAGACTGGGGGCTACACCTTC.

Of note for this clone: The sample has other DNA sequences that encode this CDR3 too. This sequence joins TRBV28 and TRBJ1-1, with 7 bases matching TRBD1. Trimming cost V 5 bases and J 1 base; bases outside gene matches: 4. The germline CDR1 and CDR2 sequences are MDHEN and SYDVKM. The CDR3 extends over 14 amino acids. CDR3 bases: TGTGCCAGCAGTCTACCAGGGGGGAACACTGAAGCTTTCTTT. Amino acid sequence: CASSLPGGNTEAFF.

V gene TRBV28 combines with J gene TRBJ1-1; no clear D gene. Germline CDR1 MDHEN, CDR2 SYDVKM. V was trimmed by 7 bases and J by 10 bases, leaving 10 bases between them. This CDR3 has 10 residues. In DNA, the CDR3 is TGTGCCAGCACAGGTAATCGAGCTTTCTTT. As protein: CASTGNRAFF.

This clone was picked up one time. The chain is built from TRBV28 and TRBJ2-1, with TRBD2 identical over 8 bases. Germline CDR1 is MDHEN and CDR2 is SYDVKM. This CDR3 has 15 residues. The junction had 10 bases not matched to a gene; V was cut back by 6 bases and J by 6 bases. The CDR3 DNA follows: TGTGCCAGCAGCCCCGGGGGGGGCCAGAGCAATGAGCAGTTCTTC. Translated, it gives CASSPGGGQSNEQFF.

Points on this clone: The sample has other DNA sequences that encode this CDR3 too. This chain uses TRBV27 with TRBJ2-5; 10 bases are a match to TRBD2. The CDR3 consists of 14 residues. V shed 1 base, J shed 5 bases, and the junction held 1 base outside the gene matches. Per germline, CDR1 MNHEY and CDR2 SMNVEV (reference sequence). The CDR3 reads CASSLLAGGETQYF. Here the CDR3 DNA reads TGTGCCAGCAGTTTATTAGCGGGAGGTGAGACCCAGTACTTC.

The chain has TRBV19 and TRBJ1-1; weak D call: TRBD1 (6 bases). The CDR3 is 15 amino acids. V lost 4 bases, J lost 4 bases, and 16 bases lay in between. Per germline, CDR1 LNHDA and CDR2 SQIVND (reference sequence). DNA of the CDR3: TGTGCCAGTAGTACCCGGGGGGGCGTGGGCACTGAAGCTTTCTTT. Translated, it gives CASSTRGGVGTEAFF.

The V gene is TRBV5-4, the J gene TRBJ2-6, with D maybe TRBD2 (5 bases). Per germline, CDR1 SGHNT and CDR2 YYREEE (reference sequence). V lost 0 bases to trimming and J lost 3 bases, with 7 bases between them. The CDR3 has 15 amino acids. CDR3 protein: CASSLGGDGANVLTF. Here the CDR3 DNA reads TGTGCCAGCAGCTTGGGGGGAGATGGGGCCAACGTCCTGACTTTC. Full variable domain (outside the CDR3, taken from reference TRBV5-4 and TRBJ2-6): ETGVTQSPTHLIKTRGQQVTLRCSSQSGHNTVSWYQQALGQGPQFIFQYYREEENGRGNFPPRFSGLQFPNYSSELNVNALELDDSALYLCASSLGGDGANVLTFGAGSRLTVL.

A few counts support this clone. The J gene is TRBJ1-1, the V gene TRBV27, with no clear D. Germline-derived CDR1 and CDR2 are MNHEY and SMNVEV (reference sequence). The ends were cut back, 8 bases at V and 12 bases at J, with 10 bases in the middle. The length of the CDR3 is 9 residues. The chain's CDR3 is CASPLLSFF. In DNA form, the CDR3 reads TGTGCCAGCCCTCTGCTTTCTTTCTTT.

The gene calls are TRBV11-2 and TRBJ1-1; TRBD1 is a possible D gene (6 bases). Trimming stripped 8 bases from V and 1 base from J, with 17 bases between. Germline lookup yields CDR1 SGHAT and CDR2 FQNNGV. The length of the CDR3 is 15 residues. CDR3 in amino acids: CASFGGGRGNTEAFF. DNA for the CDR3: TGTGCCAGCTTCGGCGGGGGCCGGGGGAACACTGAAGCTTTCTTT.

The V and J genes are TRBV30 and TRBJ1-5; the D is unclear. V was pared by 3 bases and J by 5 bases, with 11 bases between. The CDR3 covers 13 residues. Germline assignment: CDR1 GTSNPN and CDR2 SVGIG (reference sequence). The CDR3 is CAWSHTPDQPQHF. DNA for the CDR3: TGTGCCTGGAGCCATACCCCGGATCAGCCCCAGCATTTT.

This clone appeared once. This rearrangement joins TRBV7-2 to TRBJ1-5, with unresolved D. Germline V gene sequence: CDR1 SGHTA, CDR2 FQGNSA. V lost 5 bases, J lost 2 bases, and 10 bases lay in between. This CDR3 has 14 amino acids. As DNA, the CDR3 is TGTGCCAGCAGCCAGAAGTACGGCAATCAGCCCCAGCATTTT. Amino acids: CASSQKYGNQPQHF.

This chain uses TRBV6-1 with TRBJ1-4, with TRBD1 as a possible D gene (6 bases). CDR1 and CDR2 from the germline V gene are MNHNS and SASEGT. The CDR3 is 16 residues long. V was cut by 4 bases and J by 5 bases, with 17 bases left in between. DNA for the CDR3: TGTGCCAGCAGTGGGCGCATGGGGGCTAGCAATGAAAAACTGTTTTTT. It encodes CASSGRMGASNEKLFF.

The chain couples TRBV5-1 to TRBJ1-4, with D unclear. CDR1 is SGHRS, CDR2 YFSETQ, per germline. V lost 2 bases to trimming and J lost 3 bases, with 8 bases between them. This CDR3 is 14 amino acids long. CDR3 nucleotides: TGCGCCAGCAGCTTATGGGCATCTAATGAAAAACTGTTTTTT. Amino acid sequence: CASSLWASNEKLFF.

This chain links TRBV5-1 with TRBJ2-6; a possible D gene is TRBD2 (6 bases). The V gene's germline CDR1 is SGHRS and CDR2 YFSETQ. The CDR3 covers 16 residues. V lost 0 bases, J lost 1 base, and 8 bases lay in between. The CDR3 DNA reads TGCGCCAGCAGCTTGGCGGGAGTTTCTGGGGCCAACGTCCTGACTTTC. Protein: CASSLAGVSGANVLTF.

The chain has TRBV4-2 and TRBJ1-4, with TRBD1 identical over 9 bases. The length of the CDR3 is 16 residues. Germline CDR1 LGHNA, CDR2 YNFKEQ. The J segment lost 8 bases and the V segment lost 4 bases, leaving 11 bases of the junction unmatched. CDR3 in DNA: TGTGCCAGCAGCCGCACCGGGACAGGGATTGGAGAAAAACTGTTTTTT. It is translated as CASSRTGTGIGEKLFF.

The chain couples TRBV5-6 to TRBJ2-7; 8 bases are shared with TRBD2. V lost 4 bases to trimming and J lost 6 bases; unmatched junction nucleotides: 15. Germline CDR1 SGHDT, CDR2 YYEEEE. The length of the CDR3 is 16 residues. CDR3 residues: CASSLRTSGLPSEQYF. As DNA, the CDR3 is TGTGCCAGCAGCCTACGCACTAGCGGTCTCCCTTCCGAGCAGTACTTC.

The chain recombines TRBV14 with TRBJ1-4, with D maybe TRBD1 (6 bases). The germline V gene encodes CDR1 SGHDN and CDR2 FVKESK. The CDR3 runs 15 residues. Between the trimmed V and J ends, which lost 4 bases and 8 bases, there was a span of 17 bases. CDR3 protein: CASSRRGAEGEKLFF. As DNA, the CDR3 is TGTGCCAGCAGCCGCAGGGGAGCGGAAGGAGAAAAACTGTTTTTT.

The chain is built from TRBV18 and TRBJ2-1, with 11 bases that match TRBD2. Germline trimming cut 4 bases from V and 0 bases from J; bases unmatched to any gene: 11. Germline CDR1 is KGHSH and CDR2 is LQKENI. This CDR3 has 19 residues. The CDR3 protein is CASSQLAGVRGGSYNEQFF. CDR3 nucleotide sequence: TGTGCCAGCTCACAACTAGCGGGAGTAAGAGGGGGCTCCTACAATGAGCAGTTCTTC.

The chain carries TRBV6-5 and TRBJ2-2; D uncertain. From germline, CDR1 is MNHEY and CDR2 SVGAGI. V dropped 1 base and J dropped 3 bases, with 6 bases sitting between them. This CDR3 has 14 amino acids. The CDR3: CASSYFRDTGELFF. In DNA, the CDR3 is TGTGCCAGCAGTTACTTTAGGGACACCGGGGAGCTGTTTTTT.

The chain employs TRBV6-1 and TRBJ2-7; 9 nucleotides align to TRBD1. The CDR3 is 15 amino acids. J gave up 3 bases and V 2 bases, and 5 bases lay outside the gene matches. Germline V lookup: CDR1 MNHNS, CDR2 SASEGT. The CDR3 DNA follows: TGTGCCAGCAGTGAACAACAGGGGGCTGTCTACGAGCAGTACTTC. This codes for CASSEQQGAVYEQYF.

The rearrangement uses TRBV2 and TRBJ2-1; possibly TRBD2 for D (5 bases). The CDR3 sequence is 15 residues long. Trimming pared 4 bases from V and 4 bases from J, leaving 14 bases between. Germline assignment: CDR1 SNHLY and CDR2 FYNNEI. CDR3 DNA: TGTGCCAGCAGTGGGGCAGCGGTCGAGTACAATGAGCAGTTCTTC. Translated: CASSGAAVEYNEQFF.

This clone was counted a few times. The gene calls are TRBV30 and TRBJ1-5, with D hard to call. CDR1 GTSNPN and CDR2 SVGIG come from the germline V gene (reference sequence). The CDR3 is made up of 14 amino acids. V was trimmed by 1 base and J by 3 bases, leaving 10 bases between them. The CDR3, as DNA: TGTGCCTGGAGTGGGTCTGGAGTCAATCAGCCCCAGCATTTT. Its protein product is CAWSGSGVNQPQHF.

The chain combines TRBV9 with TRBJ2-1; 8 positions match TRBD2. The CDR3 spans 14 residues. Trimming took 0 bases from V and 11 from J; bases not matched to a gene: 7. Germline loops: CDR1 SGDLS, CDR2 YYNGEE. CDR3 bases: TGTGCCAGCAGCGTAGGTGTTAGCGGGGCCAAGCAGTTCTTC. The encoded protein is CASSVGVSGAKQFF.